The TCR beta chain under discussion was sequenced for a study of beta chain features in type 1 diabetes. A note on this clone: Antigen specificity is unknown.

Only one heparinised blood draw was taken per donor, and its volume averaged about 120 mL. CD4+ naive, central memory, regulatory and stem cell-like memory subsets were isolated by sorting on CD45RO/CCR7/CD25/CD127/CD95/CD27. Populations obtained by sorting all exceeded 98% purity. Study-level findings and limits: PCR might pick shorter templates more often, in the same way for patients and controls.

In germline, CDR1 is SGHRS, CDR2 YFSETQ. This CDR3 region has 13 residues. J was trimmed by 11 bases and V by 4 bases; bases with no gene match: 10. Expressed TCRB transcripts got sequenced, as all isolated RNA was reverse transcribed. This table comes from immunoSEQ multiplex PCR, and its TCRdb copy is limited to in-frame clones, with some not included. The sample lists approximately 140,000 clones, over 8% occurring once. This receptor was obtained from a woman aged 40 to 50 in good health. The J gene is TRBJ1-1, the V gene TRBV5-1; 8 bases fit TRBD1. The sequencing sample was made of central memory CD4+ T cells from blood. The CDR3 DNA follows: TGCGCCAGCAGCCTGGACAGGGACGGTGGGGCTTTCTTT. Translated, it gives CASSLDRDGGAFF.